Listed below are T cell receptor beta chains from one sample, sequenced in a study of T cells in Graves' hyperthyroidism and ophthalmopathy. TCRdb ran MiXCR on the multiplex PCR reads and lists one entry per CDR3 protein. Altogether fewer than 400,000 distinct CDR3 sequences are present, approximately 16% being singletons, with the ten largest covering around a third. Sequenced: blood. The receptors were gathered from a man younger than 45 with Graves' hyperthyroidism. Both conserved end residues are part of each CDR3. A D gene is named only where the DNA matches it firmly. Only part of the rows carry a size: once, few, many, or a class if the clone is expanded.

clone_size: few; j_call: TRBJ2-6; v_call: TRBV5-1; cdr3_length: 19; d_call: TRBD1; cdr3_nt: TGCGCCAGCAGCCTTTCCCGGACAGGGAGTTCTACCGGGGCCAACGTCCTGACTTTC; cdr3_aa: CASSLSRTGSSTGANVLTF
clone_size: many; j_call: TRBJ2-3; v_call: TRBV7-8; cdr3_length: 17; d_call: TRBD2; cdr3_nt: TGTGCCAGCAGCCTAGACGAGAATAGCGGGAAGATGGATACGCAGTATTTT; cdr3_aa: CASSLDENSGKMDTQYF
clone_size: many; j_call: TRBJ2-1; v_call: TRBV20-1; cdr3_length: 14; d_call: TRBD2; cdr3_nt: TGCAGTGCTAGGCACCGGGACTACTACAATGAGCAGTTCTTC; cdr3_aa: CSARHRDYYNEQFF
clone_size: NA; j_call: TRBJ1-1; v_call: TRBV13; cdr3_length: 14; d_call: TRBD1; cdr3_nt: TGTGCCAGCAGCCAGGGGGGAAAGGGTCGGGAAGCTTTCTTT; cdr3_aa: CASSQGGKGREAFF
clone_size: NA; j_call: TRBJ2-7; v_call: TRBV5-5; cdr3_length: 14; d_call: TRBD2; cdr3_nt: TGTGCCAGCAGCTTAGTGGGAGGGAGGGACGAGCAGTACTTC; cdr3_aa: CASSLVGGRDEQYF
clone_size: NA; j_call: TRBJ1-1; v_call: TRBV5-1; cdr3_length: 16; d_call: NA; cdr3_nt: TGCGCCAGCAGCTTGGACAGGGAAAAAGGTAACACTGAAGCTTTCTTT; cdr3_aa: CASSLDREKGNTEAFF
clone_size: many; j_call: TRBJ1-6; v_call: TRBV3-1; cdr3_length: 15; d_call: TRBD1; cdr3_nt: TGTGCCAGCAGCCTCGGACAGGGCCCCGATTCACCCCTCCACTTT; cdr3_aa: CASSLGQGPDSPLHF
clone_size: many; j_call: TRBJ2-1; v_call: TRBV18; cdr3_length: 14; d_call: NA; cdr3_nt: TGTGCCAGCTCACCACCAAGCGCCTACAATGAGCAGTTCTTC; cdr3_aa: CASSPPSAYNEQFF
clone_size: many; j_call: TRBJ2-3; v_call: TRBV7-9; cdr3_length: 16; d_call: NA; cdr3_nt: TGTGCCAGCAGCACACGAGGCGGACGCAGCACAGATACGCAGTATTTT; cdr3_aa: CASSTRGGRSTDTQYF
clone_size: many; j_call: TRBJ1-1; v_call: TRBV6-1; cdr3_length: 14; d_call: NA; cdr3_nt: TGTGCCAGCAGTGAAGAAGGCTGGAACACTGAAGCTTTCTTT; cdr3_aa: CASSEEGWNTEAFF
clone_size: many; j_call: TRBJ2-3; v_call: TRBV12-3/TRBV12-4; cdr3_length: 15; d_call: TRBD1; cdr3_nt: TGTGCCAGCAGATCGGGGACAGGGGGCACAGATACGCAGTATTTT; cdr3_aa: CASRSGTGGTDTQYF
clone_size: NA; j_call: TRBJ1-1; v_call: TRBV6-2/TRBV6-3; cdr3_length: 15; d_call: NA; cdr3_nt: TGTGCCAGCATCCGGACCGTCGGATTGAACACTGAAGCTTTCTTT; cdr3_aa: CASIRTVGLNTEAFF
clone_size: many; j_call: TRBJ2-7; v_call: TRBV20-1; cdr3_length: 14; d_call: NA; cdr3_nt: TGCAGTGCTTCCCCGTTCGGGGTCTCCTACGAGCAGTACTTC; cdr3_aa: CSASPFGVSYEQYF
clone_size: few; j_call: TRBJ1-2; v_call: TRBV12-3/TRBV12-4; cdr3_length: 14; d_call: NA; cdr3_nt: TGTGCCAGCAGTTTAGGAATAAACAGCTATGGCTACACCTTC; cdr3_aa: CASSLGINSYGYTF
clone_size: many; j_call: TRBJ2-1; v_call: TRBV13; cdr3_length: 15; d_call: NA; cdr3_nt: TGTGCCAGCAGCTTAGGGGGCGGTATGTACAATGAGCAGTTCTTC; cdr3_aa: CASSLGGGMYNEQFF
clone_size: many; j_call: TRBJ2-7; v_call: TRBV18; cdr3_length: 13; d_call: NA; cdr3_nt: TGTGCCAGCTCACCACCGGGACGGGACGAGCAGTACTTC; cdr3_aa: CASSPPGRDEQYF
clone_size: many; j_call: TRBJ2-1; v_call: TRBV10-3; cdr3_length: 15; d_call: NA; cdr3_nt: TGTGCCACCGCGAAGGGGGGGTCCTGGTACAATGAGCAGTTCTTC; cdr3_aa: CATAKGGSWYNEQFF
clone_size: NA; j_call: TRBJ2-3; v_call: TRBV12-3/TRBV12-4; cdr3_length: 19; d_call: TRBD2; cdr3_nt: TGTGCCAGCAGTCGCCTGACTAGCGGGAGATACAGTAAGACAGATACGCAGTATTTT; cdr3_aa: CASSRLTSGRYSKTDTQYF
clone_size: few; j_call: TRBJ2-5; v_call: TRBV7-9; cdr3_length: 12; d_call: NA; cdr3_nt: TGTGCCAGCCGGGACGGTCAAGAGACCCAGTACTTC; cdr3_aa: CASRDGQETQYF
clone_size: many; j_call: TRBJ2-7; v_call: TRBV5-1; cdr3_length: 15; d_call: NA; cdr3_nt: TGCGCCAGCAGCTCTTCGGGGACTGCTTCCTACGAGCAGTACTTC; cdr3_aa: CASSSSGTASYEQYF
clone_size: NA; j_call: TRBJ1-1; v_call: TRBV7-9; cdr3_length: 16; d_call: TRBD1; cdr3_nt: TGTGCCAGCAGCCGCGCAGGGGGGGTACAGAACACTGAAGCTTTCTTT; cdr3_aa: CASSRAGGVQNTEAFF
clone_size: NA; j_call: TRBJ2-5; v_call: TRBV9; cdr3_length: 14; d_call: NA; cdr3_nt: TGTGCCAGCAGCCCAGCGGGACAGAGAGGGACCCAGTACTTC; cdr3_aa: CASSPAGQRGTQYF
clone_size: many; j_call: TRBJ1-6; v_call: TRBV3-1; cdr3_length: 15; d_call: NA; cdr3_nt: TGTGCCAGCAGCCTGATTCCAGGGCGAAATTCACCCCTCCACTTT; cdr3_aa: CASSLIPGRNSPLHF
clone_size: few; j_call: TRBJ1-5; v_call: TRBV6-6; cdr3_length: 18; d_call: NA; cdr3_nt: TGTGCCAGCAGTTACTCTTTTAAAGGTGGAGGGACGGATCAGCCCCAGCATTTT; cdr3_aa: CASSYSFKGGGTDQPQHF
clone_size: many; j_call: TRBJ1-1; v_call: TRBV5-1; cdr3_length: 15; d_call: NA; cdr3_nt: TGCGCCAGCAGACCCGCGGACAGCTTGAACACTGAAGCTTTCTTT; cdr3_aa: CASRPADSLNTEAFF
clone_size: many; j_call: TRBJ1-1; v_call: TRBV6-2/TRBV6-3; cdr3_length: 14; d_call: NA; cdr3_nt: TGTGCCAGCAGCGCCTATGGACCGAACACTGAAGCTTTCTTT; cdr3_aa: CASSAYGPNTEAFF
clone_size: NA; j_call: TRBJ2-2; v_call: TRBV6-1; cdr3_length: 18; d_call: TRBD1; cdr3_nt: TGTGCCAGCAGACCCCGCGGGACAGGGATAATTCCTACCGGGGAGCTGTTTTTT; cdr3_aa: CASRPRGTGIIPTGELFF
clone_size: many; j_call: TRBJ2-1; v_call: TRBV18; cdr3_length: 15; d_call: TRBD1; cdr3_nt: TGTGCCAGCTCACTCGGGACAGGTTCCTACAATGAGCAGTTCTTC; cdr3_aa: CASSLGTGSYNEQFF
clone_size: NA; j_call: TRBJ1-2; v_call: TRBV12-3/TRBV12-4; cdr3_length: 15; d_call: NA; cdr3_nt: TGTGCCGGCAGTTTAACCGGGTGGACGGCCGCCGGCTACACCTTC; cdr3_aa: CAGSLTGWTAAGYTF
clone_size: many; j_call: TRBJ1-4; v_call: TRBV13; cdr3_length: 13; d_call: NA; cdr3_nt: TGTGCCAGCAGAGGACCTGGGGGTGAAAAACTGTTTTTT; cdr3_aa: CASRGPGGEKLFF
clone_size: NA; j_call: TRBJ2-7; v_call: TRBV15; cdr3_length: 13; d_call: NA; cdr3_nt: TGTGCCACCAGCAGAGATATACAGTACGAGCAGTACTTC; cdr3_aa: CATSRDIQYEQYF
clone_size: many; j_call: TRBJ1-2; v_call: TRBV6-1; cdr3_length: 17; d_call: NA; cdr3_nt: TGTGCCAGCAGTGCGTCGCAGACCAGGTCCCTGTCTTATGGCTACACCTTC; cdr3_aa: CASSASQTRSLSYGYTF
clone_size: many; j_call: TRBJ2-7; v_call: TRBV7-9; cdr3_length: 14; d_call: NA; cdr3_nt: TGTGCCAGCAGCTTTGGGGGCGCAGAATACGAGCAGTACTTC; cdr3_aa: CASSFGGAEYEQYF
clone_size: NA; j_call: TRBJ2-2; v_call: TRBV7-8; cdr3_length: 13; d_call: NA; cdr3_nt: TGTGCCAGCATGAGGCCACAATCGGTCCAGCTGTTTTTT; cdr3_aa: CASMRPQSVQLFF
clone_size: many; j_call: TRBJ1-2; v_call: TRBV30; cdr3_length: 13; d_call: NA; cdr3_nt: TGTGCCTGGAGTTCCCTGGCAGGGTTTGGCTACACCTTC; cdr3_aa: CAWSSLAGFGYTF
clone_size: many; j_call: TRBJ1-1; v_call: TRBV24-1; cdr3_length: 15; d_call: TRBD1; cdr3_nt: TGTGCCACCAGTGATACCGGACAGGAGGGCACTGAAGCTTTCTTT; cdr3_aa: CATSDTGQEGTEAFF
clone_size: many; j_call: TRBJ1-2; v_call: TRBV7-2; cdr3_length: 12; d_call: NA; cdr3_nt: TGTGCCAGCAGCTTATTCGGGGACGGCTACACCTTC; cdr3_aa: CASSLFGDGYTF
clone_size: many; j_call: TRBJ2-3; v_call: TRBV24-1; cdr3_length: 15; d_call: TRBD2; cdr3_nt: TGTGCCACCAGTGATGTAGCGGGAGTGACAGATACGCAGTATTTT; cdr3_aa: CATSDVAGVTDTQYF
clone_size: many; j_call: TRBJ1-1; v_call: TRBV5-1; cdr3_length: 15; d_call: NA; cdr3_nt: TGCGCCAGCAGCTTACTACAGTCAAGGAACACTGAAGCTTTCTTT; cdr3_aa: CASSLLQSRNTEAFF
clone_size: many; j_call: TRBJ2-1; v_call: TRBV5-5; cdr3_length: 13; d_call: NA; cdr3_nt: TGTGCCAGCAGCTTCCATCTATCCGATGAGCAGTTCTTC; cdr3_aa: CASSFHLSDEQFF
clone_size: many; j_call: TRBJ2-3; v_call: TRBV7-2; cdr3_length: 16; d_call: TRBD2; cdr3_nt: TGTGCCAGCAGTCGACCTCCGGGACTAGCGGGAGATACGCAGTATTTT; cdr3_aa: CASSRPPGLAGDTQYF
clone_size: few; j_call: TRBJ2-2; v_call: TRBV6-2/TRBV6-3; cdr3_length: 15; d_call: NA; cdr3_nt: TGTGCCAGCAGTTACTCGACGCAGAACACCGGGGAGCTGTTTTTT; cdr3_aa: CASSYSTQNTGELFF
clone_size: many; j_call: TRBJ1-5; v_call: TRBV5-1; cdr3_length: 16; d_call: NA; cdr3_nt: TGCGCCAGCAGCTTGGGTCCAGGGCAAAGCAATCAGCCCCAGCATTTT; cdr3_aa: CASSLGPGQSNQPQHF
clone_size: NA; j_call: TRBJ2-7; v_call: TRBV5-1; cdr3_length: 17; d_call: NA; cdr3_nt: TGCGCCAGCAGCCTGGGGTATCTTGGGGGGCTTGACTACGAGCAGTACTTC; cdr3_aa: CASSLGYLGGLDYEQYF
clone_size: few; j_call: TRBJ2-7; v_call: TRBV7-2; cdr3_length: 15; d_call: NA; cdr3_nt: TGTGCCAGCAGCTTAAACACTAAACCCCCCTACGAGCAGTACTTC; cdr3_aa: CASSLNTKPPYEQYF
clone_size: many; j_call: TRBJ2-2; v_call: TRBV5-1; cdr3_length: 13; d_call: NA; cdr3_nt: TGCGCCAGCAGCCTGGCTGTGGACGGGGAGCTGTTTTTT; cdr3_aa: CASSLAVDGELFF
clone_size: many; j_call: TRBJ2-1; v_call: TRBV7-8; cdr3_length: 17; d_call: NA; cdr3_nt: TGTGCCAGCAGCTTAGTTCTAGCGTATGCCTCTTACCATGAGCAGTTCTTC; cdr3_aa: CASSLVLAYASYHEQFF
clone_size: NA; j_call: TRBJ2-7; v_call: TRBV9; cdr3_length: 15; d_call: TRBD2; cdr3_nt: TGTGCCAGCAGCGGGGGGGGACGGTCTTCCTACGAGCAGTACTTC; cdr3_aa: CASSGGGRSSYEQYF
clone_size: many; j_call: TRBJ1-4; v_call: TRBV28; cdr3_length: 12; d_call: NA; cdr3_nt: TGTGCCAGCAGTTTTGGCCATGAAAAACTGTTTTTT; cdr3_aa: CASSFGHEKLFF
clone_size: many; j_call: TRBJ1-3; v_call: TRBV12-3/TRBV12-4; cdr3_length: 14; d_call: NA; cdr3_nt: TGTGCCAGCAGTCCCGCCGGAGCCGGAAACACCATATATTTT; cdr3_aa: CASSPAGAGNTIYF
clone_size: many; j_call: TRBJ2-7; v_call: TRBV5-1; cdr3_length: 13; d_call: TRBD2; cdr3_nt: TGCGCCAGCAGCTTCAAAGCGGGAGGCGAGCAGTACTTC; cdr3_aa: CASSFKAGGEQYF
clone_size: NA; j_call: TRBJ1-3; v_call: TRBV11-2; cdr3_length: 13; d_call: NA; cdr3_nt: TGTGCCAGCAGCCAGGCCTCGGCAAACACCATATATTTT; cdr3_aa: CASSQASANTIYF